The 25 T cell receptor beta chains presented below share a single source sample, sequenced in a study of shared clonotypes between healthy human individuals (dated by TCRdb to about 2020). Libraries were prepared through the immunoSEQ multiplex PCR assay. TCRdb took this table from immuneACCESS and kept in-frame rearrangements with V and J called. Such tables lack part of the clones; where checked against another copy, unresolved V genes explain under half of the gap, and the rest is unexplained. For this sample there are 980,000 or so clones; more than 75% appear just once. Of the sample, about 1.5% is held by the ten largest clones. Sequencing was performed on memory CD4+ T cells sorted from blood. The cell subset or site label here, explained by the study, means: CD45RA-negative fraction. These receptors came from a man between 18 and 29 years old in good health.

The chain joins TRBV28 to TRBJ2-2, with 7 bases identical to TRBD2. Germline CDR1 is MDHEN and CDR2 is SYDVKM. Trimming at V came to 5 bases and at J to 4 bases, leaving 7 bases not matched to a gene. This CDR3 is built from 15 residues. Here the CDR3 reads CASSPPKRGTGELFF. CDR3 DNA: TGTGCCAGCAGTCCCCCGAAGCGGGGCACCGGGGAGCTGTTTTTT. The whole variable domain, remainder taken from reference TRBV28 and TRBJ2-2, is DVKVTQSSRYLVKRTGEKVFLECVQDMDHENMFWYRQDPGLGLRLIYFSYDVKMKEKGDIPEGYSVSREKKERFSLILESASTNQTSMYLCASSPPKRGTGELFFGEGSRLTVL.

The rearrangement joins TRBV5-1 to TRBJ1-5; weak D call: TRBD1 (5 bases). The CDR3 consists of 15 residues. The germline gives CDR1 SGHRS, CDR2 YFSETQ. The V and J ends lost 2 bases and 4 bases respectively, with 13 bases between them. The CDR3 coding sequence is TGCGCCAGCAGCTTCTCCGGGACGATTAATCAGCCCCAGCATTTT. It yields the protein CASSFSGTINQPQHF.

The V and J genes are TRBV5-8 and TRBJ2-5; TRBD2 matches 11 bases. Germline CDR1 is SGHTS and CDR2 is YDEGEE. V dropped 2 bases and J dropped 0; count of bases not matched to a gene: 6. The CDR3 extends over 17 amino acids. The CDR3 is CASSFGTSGPYQETQYF. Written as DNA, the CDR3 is TGTGCCAGCAGCTTCGGGACTAGCGGCCCTTACCAAGAGACCCAGTACTTC.

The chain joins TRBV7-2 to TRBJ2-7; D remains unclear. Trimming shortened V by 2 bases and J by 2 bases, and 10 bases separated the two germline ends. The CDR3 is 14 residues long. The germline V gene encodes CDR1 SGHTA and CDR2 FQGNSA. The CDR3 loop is CASSLSLATYEQYF. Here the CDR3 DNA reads TGTGCCAGCAGCTTATCACTTGCGACCTACGAGCAGTACTTC.

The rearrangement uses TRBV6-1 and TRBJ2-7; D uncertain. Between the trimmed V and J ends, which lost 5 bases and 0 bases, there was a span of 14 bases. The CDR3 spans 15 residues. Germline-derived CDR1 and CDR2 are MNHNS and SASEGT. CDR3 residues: CASSQGQASSYEQYF. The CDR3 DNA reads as TGTGCCAGCAGTCAAGGCCAGGCGAGCTCCTACGAGCAGTACTTC.

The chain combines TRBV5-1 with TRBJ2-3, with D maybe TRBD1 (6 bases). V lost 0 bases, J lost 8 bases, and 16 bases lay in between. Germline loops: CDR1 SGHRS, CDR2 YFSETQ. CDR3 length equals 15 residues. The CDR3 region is CASSLGDTGSLTQYF. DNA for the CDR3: TGCGCCAGCAGCTTGGGGGATACAGGGTCCCTTACGCAGTATTTT.

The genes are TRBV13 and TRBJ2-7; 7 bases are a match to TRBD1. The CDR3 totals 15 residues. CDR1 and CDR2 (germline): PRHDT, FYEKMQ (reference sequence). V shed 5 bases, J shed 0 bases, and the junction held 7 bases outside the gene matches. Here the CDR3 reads CASSIRQGLSYEQYF. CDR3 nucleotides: TGTGCCAGCAGCATCAGACAGGGCCTCTCCTACGAGCAGTACTTC.

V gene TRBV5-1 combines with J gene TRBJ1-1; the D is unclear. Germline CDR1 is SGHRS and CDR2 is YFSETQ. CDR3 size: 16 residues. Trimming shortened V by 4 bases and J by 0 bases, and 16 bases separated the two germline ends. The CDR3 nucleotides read TGCGCCAGCAGCCCCAACATCAGGAGTTTGAACACTGAAGCTTTCTTT. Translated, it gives CASSPNIRSLNTEAFF.

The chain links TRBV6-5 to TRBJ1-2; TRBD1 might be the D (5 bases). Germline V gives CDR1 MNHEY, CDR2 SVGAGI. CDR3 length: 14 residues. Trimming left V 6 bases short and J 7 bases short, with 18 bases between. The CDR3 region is CASSPIRDTPGYTF. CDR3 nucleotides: TGTGCCAGCAGCCCAATCAGGGATACCCCTGGCTACACCTTC.

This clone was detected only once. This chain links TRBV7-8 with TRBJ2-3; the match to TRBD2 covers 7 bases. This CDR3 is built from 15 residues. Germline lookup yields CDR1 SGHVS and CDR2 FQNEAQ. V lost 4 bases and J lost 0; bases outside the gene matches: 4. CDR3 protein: CASSYAGVSTDTQYF. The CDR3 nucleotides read TGTGCCAGCAGCTACGCGGGAGTTAGCACAGATACGCAGTATTTT.

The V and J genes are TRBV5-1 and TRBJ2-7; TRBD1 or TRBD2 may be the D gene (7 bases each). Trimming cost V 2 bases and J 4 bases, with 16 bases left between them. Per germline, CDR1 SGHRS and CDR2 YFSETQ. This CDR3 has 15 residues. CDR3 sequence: CASSFLPRGGYEQYF. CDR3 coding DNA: TGCGCCAGCAGCTTTTTGCCCAGGGGGGGGTACGAGCAGTACTTC.

CDR3 DNA: TGTGCCAGTAGTCCGGGACAGACAAACACCGGGGAGCTGTTTTTT. Its translation: CASSPGQTNTGELFF. This chain uses TRBV19 with TRBJ2-2; TRBD1 matches 7 bases. CDR3 length: 15 amino acids. After removal of 5 bases from V and 2 bases from J, the junction contained 5 bases not matched to a gene. Germline lookup yields CDR1 LNHDA and CDR2 SQIVND (reference sequence).

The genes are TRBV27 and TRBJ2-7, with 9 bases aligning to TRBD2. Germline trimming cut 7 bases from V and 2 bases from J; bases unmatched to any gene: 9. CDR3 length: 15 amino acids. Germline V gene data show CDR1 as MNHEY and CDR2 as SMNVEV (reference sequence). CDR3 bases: TGTGCCAGCACCCCCTCACGGACTAGCGCCTACGAGCAGTACTTC. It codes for CASTPSRTSAYEQYF.

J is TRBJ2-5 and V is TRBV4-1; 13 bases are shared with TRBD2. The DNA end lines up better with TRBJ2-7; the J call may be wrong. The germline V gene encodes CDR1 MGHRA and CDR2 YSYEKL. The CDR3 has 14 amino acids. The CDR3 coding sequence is TGCGCCAGCAGCCTCGGGACTAGCGGGATCGAGCAGTACTTC. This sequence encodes CASSLGTSGIEQYF.

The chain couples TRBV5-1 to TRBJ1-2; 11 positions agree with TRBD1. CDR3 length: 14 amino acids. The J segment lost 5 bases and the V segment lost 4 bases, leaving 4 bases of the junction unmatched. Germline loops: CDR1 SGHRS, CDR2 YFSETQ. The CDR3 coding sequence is TGCGCCAGCAGCCTCCGGGACAGGGGGTATGGCTACACCTTC. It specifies CASSLRDRGYGYTF.

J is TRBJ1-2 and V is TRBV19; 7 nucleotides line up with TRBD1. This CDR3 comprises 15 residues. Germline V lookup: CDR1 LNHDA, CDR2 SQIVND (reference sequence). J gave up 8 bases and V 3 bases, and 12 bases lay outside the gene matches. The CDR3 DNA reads TGTGCCAGTAGTATCCTCGGGACAGCCCTTTACGGCTACACCTTC. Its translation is CASSILGTALYGYTF.

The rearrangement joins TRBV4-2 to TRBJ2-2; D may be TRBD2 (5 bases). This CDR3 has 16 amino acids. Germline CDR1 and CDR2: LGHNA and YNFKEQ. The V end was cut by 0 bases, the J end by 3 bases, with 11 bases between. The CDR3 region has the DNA TGTGCCAGCAGCCAAGACCGGGCGGACTACACCGGGGAGCTGTTTTTT. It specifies CASSQDRADYTGELFF.

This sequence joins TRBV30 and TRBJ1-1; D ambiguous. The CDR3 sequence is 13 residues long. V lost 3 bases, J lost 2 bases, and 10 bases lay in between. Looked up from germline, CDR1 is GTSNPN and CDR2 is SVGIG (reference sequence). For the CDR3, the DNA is TGTGCCTGGAGGAAGGGTCCTAACACTGAAGCTTTCTTT. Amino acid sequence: CAWRKGPNTEAFF.

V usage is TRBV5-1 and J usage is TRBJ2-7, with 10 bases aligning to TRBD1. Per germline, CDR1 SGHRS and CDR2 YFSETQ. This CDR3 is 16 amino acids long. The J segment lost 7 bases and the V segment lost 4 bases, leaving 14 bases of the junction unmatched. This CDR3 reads CASSALPGTGVGEQYF. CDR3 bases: TGCGCCAGCAGCGCCCTACCCGGGACAGGGGTCGGGGAGCAGTACTTC.

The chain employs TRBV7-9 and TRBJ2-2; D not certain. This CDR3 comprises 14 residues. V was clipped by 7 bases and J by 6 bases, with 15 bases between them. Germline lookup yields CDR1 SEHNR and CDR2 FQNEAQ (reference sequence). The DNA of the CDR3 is TGTGCCAGCACAGAAGATCGGTGGTCCGGGGAGCTGTTTTTT. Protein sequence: CASTEDRWSGELFF.

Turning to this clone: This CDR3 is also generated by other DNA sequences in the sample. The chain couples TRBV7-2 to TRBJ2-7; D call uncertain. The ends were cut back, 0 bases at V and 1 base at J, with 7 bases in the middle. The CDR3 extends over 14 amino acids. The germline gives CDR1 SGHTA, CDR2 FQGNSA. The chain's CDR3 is CASSLARLSYEQYF. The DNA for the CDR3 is TGTGCCAGCAGCTTAGCCAGGTTATCCTACGAGCAGTACTTC.

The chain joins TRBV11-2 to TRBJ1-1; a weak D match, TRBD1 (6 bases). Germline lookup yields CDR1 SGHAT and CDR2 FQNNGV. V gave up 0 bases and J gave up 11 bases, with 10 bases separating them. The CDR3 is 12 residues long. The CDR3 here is CASSLDRGAAFF. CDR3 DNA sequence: TGTGCCAGCAGCTTAGACAGGGGTGCGGCTTTCTTT.

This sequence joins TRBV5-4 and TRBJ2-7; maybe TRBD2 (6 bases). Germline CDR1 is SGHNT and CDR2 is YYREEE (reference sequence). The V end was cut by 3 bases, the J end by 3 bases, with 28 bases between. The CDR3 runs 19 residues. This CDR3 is CASSSRRLGQGENYYEQYF. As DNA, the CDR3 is TGTGCCAGCAGCTCACGACGACTAGGACAAGGGGAGAATTACTACGAGCAGTACTTC. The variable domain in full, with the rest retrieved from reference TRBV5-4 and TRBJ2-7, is ETGVTQSPTHLIKTRGQQVTLRCSSQSGHNTVSWYQQALGQGPQFIFQYYREEENGRGNFPPRFSGLQFPNYSSELNVNALELDDSALYLCASSSRRLGQGENYYEQYFGPGTRLTVT.

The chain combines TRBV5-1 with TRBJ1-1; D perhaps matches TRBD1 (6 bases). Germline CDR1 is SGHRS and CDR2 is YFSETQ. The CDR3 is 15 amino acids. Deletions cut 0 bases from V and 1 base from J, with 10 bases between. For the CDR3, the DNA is TGCGCCAGCAGCTTGGACGCCAGGGGGAACACTGAAGCTTTCTTT. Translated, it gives CASSLDARGNTEAFF.

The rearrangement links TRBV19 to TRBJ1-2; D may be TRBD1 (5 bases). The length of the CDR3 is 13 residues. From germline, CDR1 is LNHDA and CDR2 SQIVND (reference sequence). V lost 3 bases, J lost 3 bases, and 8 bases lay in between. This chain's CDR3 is CASSIRVDYGYTF. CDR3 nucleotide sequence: TGTGCCAGTAGTATCAGGGTGGACTATGGCTACACCTTC.